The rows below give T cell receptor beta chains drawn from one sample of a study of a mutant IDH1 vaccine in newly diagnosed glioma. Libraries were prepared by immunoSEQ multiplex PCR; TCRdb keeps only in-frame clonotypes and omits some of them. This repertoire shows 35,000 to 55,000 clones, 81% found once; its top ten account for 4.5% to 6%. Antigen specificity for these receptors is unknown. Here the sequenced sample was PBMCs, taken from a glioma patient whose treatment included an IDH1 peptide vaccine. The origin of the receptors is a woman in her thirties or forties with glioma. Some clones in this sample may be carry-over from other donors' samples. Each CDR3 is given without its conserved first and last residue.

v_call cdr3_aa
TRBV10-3 AISGGRKGETQY
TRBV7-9 ASSLVQIADTQY
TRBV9 ASSFDSPGEQY
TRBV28 ASSMPGGNYGYT
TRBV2 ASSEGRGNQPQH
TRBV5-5 ASWPSPRDNSGNTIY
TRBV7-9 ASRRGQGSSYEQY
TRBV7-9 ASSLVGTSRQETQY
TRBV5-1 ASSQGDRLNTEAF
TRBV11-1 ASSINRGMYNEQF
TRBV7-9 ASSLGRTLNTEAF
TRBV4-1 ASSQPLGGGTEAF
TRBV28 ASSRTSEQY
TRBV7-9 ASSSLTDTQY
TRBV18 ASSPLADTGELF
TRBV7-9 ASSHTTDEQF
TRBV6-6 ASSYLQDSGKLF
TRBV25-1 ASSEGRGVTDTQY
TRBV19 ASTIQLAGNEKLF
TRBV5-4 ASSNPSYTGELF
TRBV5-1 ASSPEGRPTDTQY
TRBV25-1 ASGAYNEQF
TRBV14 ASSQGGKNIQY
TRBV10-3 AIRAGGDNYGYT
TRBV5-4 ASSSEQGFNEKLF
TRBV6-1 ASSSTSPDEQY
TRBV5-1 ASSGLAGGATDTQY
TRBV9 ASSATGLNTGELF
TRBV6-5 ASSYQTGNTGELF
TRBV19 ASSLPNNSPLH
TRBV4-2 ASSHLSTDTQY
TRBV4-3 ASSQDSPSYNEQF
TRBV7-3 ASSLELAPYNEQF
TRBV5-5 ASSFGLQGAPRENPQH
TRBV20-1 SCGVNTEAF
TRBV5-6 ASSLAGQYEQY
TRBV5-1 ASSPTARANYGYT
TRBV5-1 ASSSDRDEQY
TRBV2 ASWGGNQPQH
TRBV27 ASSSSGPGSYT
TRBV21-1 ASRGGRSEKLF
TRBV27 ASSRGGHGYT
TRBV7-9 ASSQETGKTEAF
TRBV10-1 ASSDDGALEGRITDTQY
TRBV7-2 ASSPGQIPQETQY